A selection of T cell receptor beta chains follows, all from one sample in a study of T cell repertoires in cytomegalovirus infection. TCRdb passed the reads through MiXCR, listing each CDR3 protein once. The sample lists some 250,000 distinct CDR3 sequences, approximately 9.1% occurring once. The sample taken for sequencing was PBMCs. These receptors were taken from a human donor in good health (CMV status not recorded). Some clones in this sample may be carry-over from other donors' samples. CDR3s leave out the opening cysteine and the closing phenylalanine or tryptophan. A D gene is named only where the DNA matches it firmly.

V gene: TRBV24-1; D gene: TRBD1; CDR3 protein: ATSGKTGDVGTDTQY
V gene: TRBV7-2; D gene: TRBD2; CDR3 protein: ASSLVRTSGRARPTDTQY
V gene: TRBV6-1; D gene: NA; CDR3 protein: ASSPGQVYGYT
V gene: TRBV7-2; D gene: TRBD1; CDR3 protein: ASSLREGQGIKNIQY
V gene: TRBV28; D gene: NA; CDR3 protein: ASTVLRGGHNEQF
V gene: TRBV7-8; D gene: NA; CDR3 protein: ASSLAGWNTEAF
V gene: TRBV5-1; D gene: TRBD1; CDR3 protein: ASSLETGATYEQY
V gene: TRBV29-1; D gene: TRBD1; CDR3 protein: SVIRTGLGTEAF
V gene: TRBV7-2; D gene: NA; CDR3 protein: ASSLIYEQY
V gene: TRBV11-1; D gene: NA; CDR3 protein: ASSPEAGVWPEAF
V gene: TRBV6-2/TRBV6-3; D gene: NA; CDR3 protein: ASSYNTNTEAF
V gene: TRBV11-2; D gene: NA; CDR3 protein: ASSPIGTREKLF
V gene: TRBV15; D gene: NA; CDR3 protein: ATSTLRGANEQY
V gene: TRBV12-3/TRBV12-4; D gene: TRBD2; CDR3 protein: ASSPLAGARFYEQF
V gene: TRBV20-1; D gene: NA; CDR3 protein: SAPIMGRGAF
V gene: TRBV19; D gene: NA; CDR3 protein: ASSPRIAGVRFNQPQH
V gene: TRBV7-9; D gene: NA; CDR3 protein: ASSLHRSSTYNEQF
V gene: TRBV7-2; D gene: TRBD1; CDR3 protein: ASSSVLQGGSGYT
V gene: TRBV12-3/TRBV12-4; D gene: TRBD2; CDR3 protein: ASSLTSGIGELF
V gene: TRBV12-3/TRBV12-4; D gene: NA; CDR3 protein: ASSFGQPSNQPQH
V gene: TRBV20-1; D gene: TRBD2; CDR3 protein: SARDSGLAVYNEQF
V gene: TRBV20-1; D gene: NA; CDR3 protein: SARNSYEQY
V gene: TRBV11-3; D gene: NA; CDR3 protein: ASSYQNKVDNEQF
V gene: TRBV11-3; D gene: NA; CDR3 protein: ASSSPPEYRDEQF
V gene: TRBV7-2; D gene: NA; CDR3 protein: ASSLGRGGEQY
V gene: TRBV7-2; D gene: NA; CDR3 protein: ASSLARQGAYGYT
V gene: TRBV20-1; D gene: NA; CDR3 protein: SAVQAIAYNEQF
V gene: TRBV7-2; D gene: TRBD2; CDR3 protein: ASSLDAGGVTYEQY
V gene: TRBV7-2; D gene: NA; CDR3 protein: ASSLAHPSSYNSPLH
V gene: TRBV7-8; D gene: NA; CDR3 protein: ASSLGGLQQETQY
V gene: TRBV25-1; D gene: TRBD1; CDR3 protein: ASSTGGRDEQY
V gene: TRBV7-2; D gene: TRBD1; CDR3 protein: ASSPLLGQGHSEQY
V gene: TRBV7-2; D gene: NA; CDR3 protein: ASSQSEPRQTQY
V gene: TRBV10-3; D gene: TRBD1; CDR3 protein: AISAGQGDPIWEQY
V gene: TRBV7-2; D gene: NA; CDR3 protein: ASSSRGADGNTIY
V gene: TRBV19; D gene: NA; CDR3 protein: ASSIDRRVETQY
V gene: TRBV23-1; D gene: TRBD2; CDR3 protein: ASSQDTEREPLGSYNEQF
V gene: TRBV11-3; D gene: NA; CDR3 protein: ATQRRRDGNTEAF
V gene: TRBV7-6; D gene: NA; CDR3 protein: ASRTGIHPTDTQY
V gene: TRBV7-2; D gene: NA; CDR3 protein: ASSLTGYSTDTQY
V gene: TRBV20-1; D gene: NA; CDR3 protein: SAAPMTGLTGELF
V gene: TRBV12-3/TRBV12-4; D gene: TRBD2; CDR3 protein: ASSSPGRGGFTGELF
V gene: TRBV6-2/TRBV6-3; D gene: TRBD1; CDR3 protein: ASSKAGTALTDTQY
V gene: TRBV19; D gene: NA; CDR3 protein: ASSVGPTDVIQY
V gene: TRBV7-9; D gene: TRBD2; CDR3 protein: ASRATSGYNEQF
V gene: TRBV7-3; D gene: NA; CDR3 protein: ASSAHGNEQF
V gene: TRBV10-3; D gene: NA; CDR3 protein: AISGGGVRTEAF
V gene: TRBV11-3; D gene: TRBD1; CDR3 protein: ASSSDRGNSPLH
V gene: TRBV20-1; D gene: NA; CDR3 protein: SASERATEAF
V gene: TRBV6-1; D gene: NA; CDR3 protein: ARGSRGWGYEQY
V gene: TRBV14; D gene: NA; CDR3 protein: ASSQEPRNSPLH
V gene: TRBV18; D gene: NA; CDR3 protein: ASSPLQVGDTGELF